This entry concerns a single T cell receptor beta chain. Antigen unknown. The record originates from a study of OX40 agonist ivuxolimab in advanced cancers. Study in general: The study treated patients with ivuxolimab, an agonistic anti-OX40 (CD134) antibody. Overall study results and limits: Low clonal expansion, among the lowest seen, marked partial responders at 0.1-3.0 mg/kg.

The germline V and J ends were trimmed by 6 bases and 1 base, with 9 bases remaining between them. CDR1 and CDR2 from the germline V gene are MDHEN and SYDVKM. The CDR3 has 13 residues. TCRdb keeps only in-frame clones here, not all; method: immunoSEQ multiplex PCR. The sample records approximately 76,000 clones, 88% being singletons. The TCR comes from an adult with an advanced solid tumor such as melanoma, head and neck, liver or kidney cancer. The chain is built from TRBV28 and TRBJ1-2; no definite D call. This specimen was CD4+ or CD8+ T cells sorted from blood, taken in a trial of the OX40 agonist ivuxolimab. CDR3 sequence: CASRGRFNYGYTF. CDR3 DNA sequence: TGTGCCAGCAGGGGCAGATTTAACTATGGCTACACCTTC.